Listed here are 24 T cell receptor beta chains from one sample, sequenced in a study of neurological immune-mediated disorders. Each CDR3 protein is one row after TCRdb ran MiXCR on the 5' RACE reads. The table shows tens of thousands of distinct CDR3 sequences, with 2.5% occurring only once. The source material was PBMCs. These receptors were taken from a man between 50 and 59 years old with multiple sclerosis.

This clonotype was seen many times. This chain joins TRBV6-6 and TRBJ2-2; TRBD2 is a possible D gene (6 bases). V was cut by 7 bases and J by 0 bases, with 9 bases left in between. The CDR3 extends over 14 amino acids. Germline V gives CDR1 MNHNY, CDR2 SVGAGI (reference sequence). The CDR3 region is CASTGVANTGELFF. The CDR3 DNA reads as TGTGCCAGCACGGGGGTCGCGAACACCGGGGAGCTGTTTTTT.

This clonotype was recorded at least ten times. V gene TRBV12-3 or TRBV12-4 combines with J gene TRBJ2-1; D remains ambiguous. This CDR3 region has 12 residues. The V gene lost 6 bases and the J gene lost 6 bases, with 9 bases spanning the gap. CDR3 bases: TGTGCCAGCAGAGTGGTCTCCAATGAGCAGTTCTTC. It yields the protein CASRVVSNEQFF.

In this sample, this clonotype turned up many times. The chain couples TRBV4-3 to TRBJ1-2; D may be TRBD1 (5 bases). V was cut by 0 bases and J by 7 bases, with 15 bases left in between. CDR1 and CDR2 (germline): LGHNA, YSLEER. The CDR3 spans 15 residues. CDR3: CASSQEISREGGYTF. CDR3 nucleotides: TGCGCCAGCAGCCAAGAAATCTCCAGGGAAGGTGGCTACACCTTC.

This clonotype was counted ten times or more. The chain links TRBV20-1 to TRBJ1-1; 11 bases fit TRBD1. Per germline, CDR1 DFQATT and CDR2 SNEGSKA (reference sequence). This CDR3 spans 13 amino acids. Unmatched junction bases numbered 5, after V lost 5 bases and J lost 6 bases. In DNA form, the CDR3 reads TGCAGTGCTCCCCCGGGACAGGGGGCTGAAGCTTTCTTT. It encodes CSAPPGQGAEAFF.

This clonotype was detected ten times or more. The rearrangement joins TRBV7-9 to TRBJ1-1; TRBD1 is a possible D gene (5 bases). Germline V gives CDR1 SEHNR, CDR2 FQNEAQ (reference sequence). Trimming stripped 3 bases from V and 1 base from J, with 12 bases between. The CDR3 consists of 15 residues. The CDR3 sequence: CASSFWRQPNTEAFF. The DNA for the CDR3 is TGTGCCAGCAGCTTTTGGCGACAGCCGAACACTGAAGCTTTCTTT.

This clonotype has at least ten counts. CDR3 protein: CASSFRVRGDEQYF. The CDR3 DNA is TGTGCCAGCAGCTTCAGGGTTAGAGGAGACGAGCAGTACTTC. This sequence joins TRBV7-2 and TRBJ2-7; D is perhaps TRBD1 (5 bases). The CDR3 contains 14 residues. Germline assignment: CDR1 SGHTA and CDR2 FQGNSA. The ends were cut back, 3 bases at V and 5 bases at J, with 14 bases in the middle.

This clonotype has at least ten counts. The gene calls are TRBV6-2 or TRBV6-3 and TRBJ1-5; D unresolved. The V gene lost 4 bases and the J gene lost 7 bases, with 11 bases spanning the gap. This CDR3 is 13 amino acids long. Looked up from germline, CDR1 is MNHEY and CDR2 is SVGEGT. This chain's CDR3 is CASSLGVRQPQHF. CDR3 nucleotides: TGTGCCAGCAGTTTGGGTGTCCGACAGCCCCAGCATTTT.

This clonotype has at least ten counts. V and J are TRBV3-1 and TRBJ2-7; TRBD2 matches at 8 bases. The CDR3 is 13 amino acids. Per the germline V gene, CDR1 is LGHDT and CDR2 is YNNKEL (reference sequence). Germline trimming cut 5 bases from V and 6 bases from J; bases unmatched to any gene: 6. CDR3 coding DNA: TGTGCCAGCAGCTTAGGACTAGCAGGCGAGCAGTACTTC. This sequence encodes CASSLGLAGEQYF.

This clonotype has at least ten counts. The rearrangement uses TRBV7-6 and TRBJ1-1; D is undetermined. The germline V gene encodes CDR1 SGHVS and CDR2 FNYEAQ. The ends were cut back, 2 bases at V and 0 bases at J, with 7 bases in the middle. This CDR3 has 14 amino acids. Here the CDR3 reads CASSLTAVNTEAFF. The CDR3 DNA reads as TGTGCCAGCAGCTTAACGGCAGTGAACACTGAAGCTTTCTTT.

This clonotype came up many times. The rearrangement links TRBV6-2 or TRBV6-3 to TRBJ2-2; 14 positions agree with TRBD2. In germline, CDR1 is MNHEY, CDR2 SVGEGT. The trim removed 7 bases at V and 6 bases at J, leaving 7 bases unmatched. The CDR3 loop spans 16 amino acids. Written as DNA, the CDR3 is TGTGCCAGCACCGACCCGGGACTAGCGGGGGCCGGGGAGCTGTTTTTT. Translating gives CASTDPGLAGAGELFF.

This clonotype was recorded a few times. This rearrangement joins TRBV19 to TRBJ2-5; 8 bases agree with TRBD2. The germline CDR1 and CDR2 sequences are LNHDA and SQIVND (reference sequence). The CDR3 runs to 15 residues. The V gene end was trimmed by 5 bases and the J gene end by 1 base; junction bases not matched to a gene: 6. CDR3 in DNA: TGTGCCAGTAGTTTTAATAGCGGGGCCCAAGAGACCCAGTACTTC. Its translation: CASSFNSGAQETQYF.

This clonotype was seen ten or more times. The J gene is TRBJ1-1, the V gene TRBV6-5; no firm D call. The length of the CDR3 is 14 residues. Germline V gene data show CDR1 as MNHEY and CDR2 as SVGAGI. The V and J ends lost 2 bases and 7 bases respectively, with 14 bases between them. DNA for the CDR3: TGTGCCAGCAGTTACGATCGGGCGCGGTATGAAGCTTTCTTT. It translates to CASSYDRARYEAFF.

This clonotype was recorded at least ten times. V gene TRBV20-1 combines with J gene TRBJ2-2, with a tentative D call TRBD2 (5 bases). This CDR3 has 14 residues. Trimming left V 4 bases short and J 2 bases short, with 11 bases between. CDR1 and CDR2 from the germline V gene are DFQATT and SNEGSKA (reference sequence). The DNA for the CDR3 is TGCAGTGCTATCTATAGCGCTAACACCGGGGAGCTGTTTTTT. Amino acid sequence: CSAIYSANTGELFF.

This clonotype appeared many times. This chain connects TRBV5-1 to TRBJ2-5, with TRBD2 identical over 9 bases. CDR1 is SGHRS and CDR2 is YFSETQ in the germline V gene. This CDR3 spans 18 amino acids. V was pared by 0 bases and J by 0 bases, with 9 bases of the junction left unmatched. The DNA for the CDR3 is TGCGCCAGCAGCTTGGCCAAGCGGGGGGCAATGTACCAAGAGACCCAGTACTTC. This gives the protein CASSLAKRGAMYQETQYF.

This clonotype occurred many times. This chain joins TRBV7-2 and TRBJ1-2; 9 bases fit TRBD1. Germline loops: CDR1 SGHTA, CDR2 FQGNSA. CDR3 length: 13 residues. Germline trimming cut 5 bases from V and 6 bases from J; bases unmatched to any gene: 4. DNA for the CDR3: TGTGCCAGCAGCCCCCGGACAGGGGATGGCTACACCTTC. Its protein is CASSPRTGDGYTF. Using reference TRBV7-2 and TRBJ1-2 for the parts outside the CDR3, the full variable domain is GAGVSQSPSNKVTEKGKDVELRCDPISGHTALYWYRQSLGQGLEFLIYFQGNSAPDKSGLPSDRFSAERTGGSVSTLTIQRTQQEDSAVYLCASSPRTGDGYTFGSGTRLTVV.

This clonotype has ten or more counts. The CDR3 DNA sequence: TGTGCCAGCAGCTCGTGGACAGGGGCCCCCCGCGAGCAGTACTTC. Its protein product is CASSSWTGAPREQYF. V gene TRBV7-2 combines with J gene TRBJ2-7, with 9 nucleotides matching TRBD1. This CDR3 is 15 amino acids long. The V gene end was trimmed by 4 bases and the J gene end by 6 bases; junction bases not matched to a gene: 10. Per germline, CDR1 SGHTA and CDR2 FQGNSA.

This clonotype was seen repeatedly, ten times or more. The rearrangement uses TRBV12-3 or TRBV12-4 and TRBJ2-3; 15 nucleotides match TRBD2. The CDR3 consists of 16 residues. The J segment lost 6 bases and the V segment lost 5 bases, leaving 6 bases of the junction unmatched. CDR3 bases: TGTGCCAGCAGTCTAAGGACTAGCGGGGGGGCGGATACGCAGTATTTT. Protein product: CASSLRTSGGADTQYF.

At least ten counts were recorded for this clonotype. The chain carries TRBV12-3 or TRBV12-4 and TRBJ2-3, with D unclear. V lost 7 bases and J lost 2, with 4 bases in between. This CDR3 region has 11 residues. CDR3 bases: TGTGCCAGCACCATCACAGATACGCAGTATTTT. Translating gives CASTITDTQYF.

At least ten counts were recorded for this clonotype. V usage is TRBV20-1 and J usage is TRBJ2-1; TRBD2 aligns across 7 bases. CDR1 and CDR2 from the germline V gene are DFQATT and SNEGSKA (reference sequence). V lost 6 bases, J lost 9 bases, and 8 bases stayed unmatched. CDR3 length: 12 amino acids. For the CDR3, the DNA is TGCAGTGCGCCCAGGTGGGGGGGTGAGCAGTTCTTC. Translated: CSAPRWGGEQFF.

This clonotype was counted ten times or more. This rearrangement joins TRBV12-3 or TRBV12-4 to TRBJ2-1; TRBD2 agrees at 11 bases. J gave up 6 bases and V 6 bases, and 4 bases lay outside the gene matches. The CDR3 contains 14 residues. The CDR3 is CASSLAGGTNEQFF. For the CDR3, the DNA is TGTGCCAGCAGCCTAGCGGGGGGTACCAATGAGCAGTTCTTC.

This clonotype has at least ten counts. DNA for the CDR3: TGTGCCAGCAGCGTTGGAAACACCATATATTTT. Protein product: CASSVGNTIYF. The chain has TRBV6-1 and TRBJ1-3; the D is unclear. CDR3 length equals 11 residues. Germline V CDR1 and CDR2: MNHNS, SASEGT. Trimming pared 6 bases from V and 3 bases from J, leaving 3 bases between.

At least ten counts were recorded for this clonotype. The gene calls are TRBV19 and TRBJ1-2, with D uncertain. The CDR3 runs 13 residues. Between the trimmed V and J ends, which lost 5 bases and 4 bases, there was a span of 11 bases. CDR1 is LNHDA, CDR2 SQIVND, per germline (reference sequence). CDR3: CASSASAVYGYTF. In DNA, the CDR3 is TGTGCCAGTAGTGCTTCGGCTGTCTATGGCTACACCTTC.

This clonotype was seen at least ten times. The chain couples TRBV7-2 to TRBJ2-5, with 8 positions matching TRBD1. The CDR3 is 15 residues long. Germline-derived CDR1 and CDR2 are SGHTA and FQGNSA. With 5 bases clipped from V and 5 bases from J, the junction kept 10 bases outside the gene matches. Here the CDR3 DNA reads TGTGCCAGCAGCGTGGGGGACAGGCAGAGGGAGACCCAGTACTTC. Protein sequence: CASSVGDRQRETQYF.

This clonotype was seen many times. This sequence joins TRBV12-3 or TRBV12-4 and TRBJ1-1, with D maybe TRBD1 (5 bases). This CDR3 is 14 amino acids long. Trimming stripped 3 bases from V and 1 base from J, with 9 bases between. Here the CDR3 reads CASSLGTENTEAFF. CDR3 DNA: TGTGCCAGCAGTTTGGGGACTGAGAACACTGAAGCTTTCTTT.